This T cell receptor (beta chain) was recovered during a study of blood T cell repertoires in COVID-19. Libraries were prepared by immunoSEQ multiplex PCR; TCRdb keeps only in-frame clonotypes and omits some of them. Here the sample spans some 300,000 clones, nearly 90% being singletons. Trimming cost V 3 bases and J 5 bases, with 13 bases left between them. This CDR3 spans 14 amino acids. Germline V gives CDR1 SGHAT, CDR2 FQNNGV. Participants' reported clinical history set cohort assignment. This clonotype was sampled from a woman aged 45-60 years who had been exposed to COVID-19. Sequencing was done on a sample of PBMCs or T cells enriched from blood (not recorded which). V usage is TRBV11-2 and J usage is TRBJ2-5, with TRBD1 as a possible D gene (6 bases). The CDR3 region has the DNA TGTGCCAGCAGCTTCCCAGGGGTGGTGGAGACCCAGTACTTC. It specifies CASSFPGVVETQYF.